The entry below gives a single T cell receptor beta chain sequence along with its context. The CDR3 is 12 residues long. Germline V gene data show CDR1 as LGHDT and CDR2 as YNNKEL (reference sequence). V gave up 2 bases and J gave up 12 bases, with 11 bases separating them. The sample originates from a study of blood T cell repertoires in COVID-19. Using immunoSEQ multiplex PCR, the repertoire was profiled, and TCRdb retains in-frame clones only, with some absent. Seen here are 240,000 or so clones, around 80% observed once, and the top ten hold 1.9%. The sample consisted of peripheral blood. V and J are TRBV3-1 (or the pseudogene TRBV3-2) and TRBJ2-1; D is possibly TRBD1 (7 bases). The TCR sequence derives from a woman older than 75 with acute or convalescent COVID-19. Here the CDR3 reads CASSQKEGAQFF. In DNA, the CDR3 is TGTGCCAGCAGCCAAAAGGAGGGGGCGCAGTTCTTC.